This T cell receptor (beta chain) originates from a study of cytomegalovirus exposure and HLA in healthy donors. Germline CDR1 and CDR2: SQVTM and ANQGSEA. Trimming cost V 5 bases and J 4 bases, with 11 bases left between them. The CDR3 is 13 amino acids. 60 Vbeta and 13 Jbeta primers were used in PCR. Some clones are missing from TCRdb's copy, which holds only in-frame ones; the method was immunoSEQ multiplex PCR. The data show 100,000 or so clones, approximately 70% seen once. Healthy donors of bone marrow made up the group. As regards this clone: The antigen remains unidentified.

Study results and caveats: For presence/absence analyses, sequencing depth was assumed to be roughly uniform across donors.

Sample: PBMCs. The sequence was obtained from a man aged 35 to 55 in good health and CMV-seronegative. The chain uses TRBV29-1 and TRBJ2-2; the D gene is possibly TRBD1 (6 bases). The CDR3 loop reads CSVPDRPTGELFF. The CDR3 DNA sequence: TGCAGCGTTCCGGACAGACCCACCGGGGAGCTGTTTTTT.